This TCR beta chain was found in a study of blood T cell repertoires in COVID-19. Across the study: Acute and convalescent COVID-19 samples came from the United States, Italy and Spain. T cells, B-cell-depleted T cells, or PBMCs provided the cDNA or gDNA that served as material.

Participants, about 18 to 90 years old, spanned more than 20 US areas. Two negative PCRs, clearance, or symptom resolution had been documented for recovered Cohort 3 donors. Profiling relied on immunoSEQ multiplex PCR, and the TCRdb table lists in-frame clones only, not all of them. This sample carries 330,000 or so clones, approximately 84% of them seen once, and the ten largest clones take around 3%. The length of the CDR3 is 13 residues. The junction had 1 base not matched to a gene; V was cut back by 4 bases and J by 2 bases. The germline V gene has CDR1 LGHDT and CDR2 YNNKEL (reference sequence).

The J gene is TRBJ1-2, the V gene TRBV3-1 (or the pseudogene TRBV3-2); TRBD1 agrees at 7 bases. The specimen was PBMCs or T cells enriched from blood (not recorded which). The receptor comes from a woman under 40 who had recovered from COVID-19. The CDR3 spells CASSPTGNYGYTF. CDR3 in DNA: TGTGCCAGCAGCCCGACAGGGAACTATGGCTACACCTTC.